The clone carrying this T cell receptor beta chain was detected only once. These data are taken from a study of CD8 T cells in ankylosing spondylitis. TCRdb reprocessed the 5' RACE reads with MiXCR, giving one entry per CDR3 protein. This sample carries a few hundred thousand distinct CDR3 sequences, approximately 20% of them seen once, and the ten largest clones take around 7.8%. Germline CDR1 and CDR2: SGHTA and FQGNSA. This CDR3 has 15 amino acids. Trimming removed 3 bases at V and 4 bases at J, with 14 bases between. The sequence came from a male donor with ankylosing spondylitis or in good health (not recorded which). The sequenced material came from blood, either unsorted or a sorted T cell fraction (not recorded which). J is TRBJ2-3 and V is TRBV7-2, with D hard to call. CDR3 amino acids: CASSLTGRAADTQYF. CDR3 coding DNA: TGTGCCAGCAGCTTGACCGGACGGGCGGCAGATACGCAGTATTTT.